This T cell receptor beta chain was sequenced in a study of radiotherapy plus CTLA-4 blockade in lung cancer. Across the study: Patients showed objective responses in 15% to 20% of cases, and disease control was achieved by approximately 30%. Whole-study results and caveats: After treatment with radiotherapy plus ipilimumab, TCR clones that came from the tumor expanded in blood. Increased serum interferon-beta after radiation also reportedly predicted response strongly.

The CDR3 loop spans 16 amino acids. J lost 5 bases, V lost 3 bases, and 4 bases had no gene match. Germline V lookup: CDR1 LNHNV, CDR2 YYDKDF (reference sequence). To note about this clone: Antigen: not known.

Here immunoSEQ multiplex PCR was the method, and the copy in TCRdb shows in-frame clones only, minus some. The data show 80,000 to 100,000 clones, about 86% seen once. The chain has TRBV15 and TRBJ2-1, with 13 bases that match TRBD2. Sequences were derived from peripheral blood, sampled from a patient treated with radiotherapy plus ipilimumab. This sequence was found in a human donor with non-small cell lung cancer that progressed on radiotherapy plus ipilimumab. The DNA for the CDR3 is TGTGCCACCAGCAGGGTACTAGCGGGAGGGAACAATGAGCAGTTCTTC. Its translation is CATSRVLAGGNNEQFF.